Listed below are T cell receptor beta chains from one sample, sequenced in a study of blood T cell repertoires in COVID-19. TCRdb keeps only in-frame clones here, not all; method: immunoSEQ multiplex PCR. The sample includes hundreds of thousands of clones, 85% to 90% seen only once; the top ten take about 1.7%. Sequencing was done on a sample of PBMCs or T cells enriched from blood (not recorded which). The receptors come from a woman under 30 with acute COVID-19. CDR3s include the opening cysteine and the closing phenylalanine or tryptophan. For some rows the clone size is stated as once, few or many, or as a class when expanded; others skip it.

clone size	J gene	V gene	CDR3 protein
-	TRBJ1-1	TRBV4-2	CASSQDYQRIPHTEAFF
-	TRBJ2-7	TRBV15	CATSRADRSLYEQYF
-	TRBJ1-6	TRBV5-4	CASSLGTGDSPLHF
-	TRBJ1-4	TRBV6-2/TRBV6-3	CASSYSTATNEKLFF
-	TRBJ2-1	TRBV21-1	CAGRLVNNEQFF
-	TRBJ2-7	TRBV19	CASSIRAGENEQYF
-	TRBJ2-3	TRBV11-1	CASSLVTGSTDTQYF
-	TRBJ2-7	TRBV5-1	CASSSGLAGGQRRYEQYF
-	TRBJ2-1	TRBV27	CASSFERASGRVSEQFF
-	TRBJ1-2	TRBV7-9	CAISGTGGGYTF
-	TRBJ1-6	TRBV27	CASTRTGNYNSPLHF
once	TRBJ2-3	TRBV7-3	CASSLAQGIGTDTQYF
-	TRBJ2-7	TRBV11-2	CASRPGGLVPYEQYF
once	TRBJ1-6	TRBV27	CASSSVGGASYNSPLHF
-	TRBJ1-2	TRBV10-1	CASSPGQGANYGYTF
-	TRBJ2-7	TRBV27	CATQGADYEQYF
-	TRBJ2-1	TRBV5-6	CASSAYNEQFF
-	TRBJ1-2	TRBV6-5	CASGTGWGNGYTF
-	TRBJ2-6	TRBV6-2/TRBV6-3	CASSYGGHRASGANVLTF
-	TRBJ1-1	TRBV21-1	CASSHRGCSTEAFF
-	TRBJ2-2	TRBV10-1	CASSEGTSGRRNTGELFF
once	TRBJ2-1	TRBV25-1	CASSGTGVTYNEQFF
once	TRBJ1-2	TRBV6-5	CASSLLGGDYGYTF
-	TRBJ2-1	TRBV15	CATSRETGGYNEQFF
-	TRBJ1-6	TRBV27	CASRGQANSPLHF
-	TRBJ1-3	TRBV2	CASSGQGGTIYF
-	TRBJ1-5	TRBV27	CASSLVGGNQPQHF
few	TRBJ1-5	TRBV27	CASSSAGGNQPQHF
once	TRBJ2-7	TRBV27	CASSLRQYEQYF
-	TRBJ2-7	TRBV28	CASRRGLEQYF
-	TRBJ2-7	TRBV27	CASRRNRYEQYF
-	TRBJ2-1	TRBV6-5	CASTGRREAYNEQFF
-	TRBJ2-3	TRBV5-4	CASSPTSGTVADTQYF